This TCR beta chain was retrieved from a study of PD-L1 blockade in urothelial cancer. Repertoires were generated with immunoSEQ multiplex PCR, while TCRdb's copy carries only in-frame clones and drops some. The data contain more than 45,000 clones, 70% to 80% of them singletons. The CDR3 extends over 15 amino acids. From germline, CDR1 is MNHNY and CDR2 SVGAGI (reference sequence). Trimming took 2 bases from V and 7 from J; bases not matched to a gene: 10. The chain recombines TRBV6-6 with TRBJ1-1, with 7 bases that match TRBD1. The sequence came from a man between 65 and 79 years old with urothelial cancer. The sequenced sample was PBMCs, obtained around atezolizumab (anti-PD-L1) treatment. The CDR3 DNA is TGTGCCAGCAGTTACCCACGACAGGGCCGAGATGAAGCTTTCTTT. This translates into CASSYPRQGRDEAFF.